The sequence of this TCR beta chain was determined in a study of cytomegalovirus exposure and HLA in healthy donors (dated by TCRdb to the late 2010s). About the full investigation: In an earlier analysis of some 610 of the donors, approximately 260 Gb of sequence data and approximately 100 million unique TCR beta sequences from about 190 million T cells were reported. High-throughput TCR immunosequencing, statistical association of individual TCRs with disease status, and machine learning were combined to predict cytomegalovirus infection status. To study patterns of TCR occurrence, a later analysis re-analyzed previously published TCR beta repertoires from 666 donors and added high-resolution HLA genotyping. Genome-wide SNP genotypes for about three fifths of the roughly 670 donors were used in a later genetic analysis, which treated that subset as a discovery cohort. In the later analysis, no new phenotypic data were used to find candidate immune exposures; instead, reliance was placed on TCR beta sequences and their occurrence across donors. All discovery cohort repertoires had been generated on a single sequencing platform. Alongside the repertoire data, information on donor age, sex, ethnicity and CMV serostatus was compiled. Of the 350 to 450 genotyped donors, less than 85% were placed in the genetic ancestry cluster associated with self-reported Caucasian donors. Besides the first cohort of under 700 subjects, a separate validation cohort made up of over a hundred different subjects was used. The study profiled the T cell repertoires of 550 to 700 subjects by immunosequencing and related them to cytomegalovirus serostatus. Approximately 300 gigabases of sequencing data and approximately 91 million unique TCR sequences made up an early release that covered over 550 HLA-typed donors. In an earlier analysis of roughly 600 of the donors, high-throughput TCR beta sequencing was used to judge whether each TCR beta V gene segment behaved as functional or pseudogenic. Class I and class II HLA loci were covered by the typing at four-digit resolution. The number of donors typed differed by locus, with about 629-640 for A, B, C, DRB1 and DQB1, about 500 for DQA1, 600 to 610 for DPA1, and under 490 for DPB1. A few DR-DQ haplotypes were handled as single units for association and clustering because linkage in the cohort was strong. On average, roughly 250,000 unique TCR beta nucleotide sequences were sequenced per donor among fewer than 500 genotyped donors of the cohort, with around 19% of those sequences being non-productive. The study was designed to test whether signatures of past pathogen exposure could be identified by cataloging public T cell receptors. What the work shows at the level of the full study, not this receptor alone: A total of fewer than 200 TCR beta chains were listed by the study as associated with cytomegalovirus. Because counts were too low, seventeen rarely observed V segments, including chromosome 9 orphons, were excluded from the earlier analysis of about 500 of the donors. For the cohort, immune exposure information was limited to CMV serostatus. According to the authors, the approach could potentially be generalized to other disease states and immunological phenotypes. Strong co-occurrence of HLA alleles, especially DR and DQ, made assigning TCR associations to individual alleles difficult. Three of the identified cytomegalovirus-associated TCR beta chains were confirmed in vitro to be specific for cytomegalovirus antigens. Broadly in line with IMGT annotations, most TCR beta V segments showed up in productive rearrangements about 87% or about 30% of the time in an earlier analysis of about 500 of the donors. Some IMGT-functional V segments, including TRBV6-2 and TRBV6-3, could not be distinguished by the 87-base-pair reads and were therefore excluded. The sequencing pipeline was judged likely to have produced a cluster of highly shared sequence variants as a technical artifact. V-gene and J-gene trimming of TCR beta chains was associated with a missense DCLRE1C variant in a later genetic analysis, and the association was replicated in an independent cohort. In a later analysis, several top co-occurrence clusters were reported to appear linked to parvovirus B19, influenza, CMV and Epstein-Barr virus. A later genetic analysis reported fewer N-insertions in productive TCRs among donors in an Asian-associated ancestry cluster than the roughly 670-donor mean. Sequencing depth was assumed to be roughly uniform across donors in the presence/absence analyses, though that assumption may not hold. Correlated functional status among segregating V segments might be attributable to linkage disequilibrium, but an unknown experimental factor could not be ruled out. In a later analysis, 15,000 to 20,000 TCR beta sequences were associated with specific HLA alleles at a false discovery rate of 0.05. In both the original and validation cohorts, the classifier was reported to diagnose cytomegalovirus status with high specificity and sensitivity. According to a later analysis, most CMV-associated TCR beta chains appeared to be HLA-restricted, and the HLA associations seemed to be driven largely by CMV exposure. While some public TCRs were present in many individuals, most TCR sequences turned up only very rarely across donors. A further reported finding was that TCR beta sequences accurately predicted the HLA-A and HLA-B alleles for most subjects in the first cohort. The cohort was sequenced for TCR beta chains only, and without alpha or paired-chain data the features that could be detected were limited. Compared with equally common non-associated chains, HLA-associated TCR beta chains in a later analysis were more clonally expanded and had lower generation probabilities. According to a later analysis, TCR association rates differed among HLA loci, with DRB1 alleles showing the most associated TCRs and HLA-C alleles showing the fewest. Because HLA typing was missing for some donors at each locus, association tests included only the typed subset.

V loses 1 base at its end and J loses 11 bases; junction bases beyond the gene matches: 2. Taken from cysteine to phenylalanine, the CDR3 has 12 residues. Only CDR3 DNA remains: 36 bases, in frame from the first base. Sequences SGHTA (CDR1) and FQGNSA (CDR2) are obtained from the germline V gene. Comments on this clone: The antigen it binds to is not known. Base qualities are not provided; no much larger clone lies one nucleotide away.

Libraries were prepared through the immunoSEQ multiplex PCR assay. For the multiplex PCR, a mixture combining 60 forward primers for TCR Vbeta segments and 13 reverse primers for TCR Jbeta segments was used. The CDR3 region of rearranged TCR beta genes was amplified from genomic DNA by a multiplex PCR assay. On the Illumina HiSeq System, the amplified TCR beta libraries were sequenced as 87-base-pair reads. As for the authors' bioinformatics: A later analysis counted some 80 million unique TCR beta chains across the 666 repertoires, and 9.5 million to 11 million of these chains were shared by at least two donors. To remove PCR and sequencing errors, raw reads were error-corrected and collapsed into unique sequences using a nearest-neighbor algorithm that merged closely related sequences. CDR3 sequences were aligned to IMGT reference sequences to assign V, D and J gene segments. Each retained sequence needed at least a six-nucleotide match to both a V gene segment and a J gene segment. Rearrangements were called productive when the CDR3 lacked stop codons and stayed in frame with V and J; all others were non-productive. CDR3 was defined by IMGT convention, running from the second conserved V-encoded cysteine to the conserved J-encoded phenylalanine. Sequences without an unambiguous match to a single V gene segment were excluded from the earlier analysis of 587 of the donors. In an earlier analysis of some 590 of the donors, V segments were called functional above 56.7% productive rearrangements and were called segregating when the between-donor standard deviation exceeded 5%. A statistical classification framework was developed to diagnose cytomegalovirus status using the catalog of TCR beta chain sequences. In a later analysis, V and J genes were assigned by comparing TCR nucleotide sequences against IMGT/GENE-DB human TR gene sequences. A later analysis assigned CDR3 sequences and most-parsimonious VDJ recombination scenarios with the TCRdist pipeline. In a later analysis, every TCR beta chain was defined by the combination of its CDR3 amino acid sequence and its V-gene family, and reads without a unique V-gene family were dropped. As a way to deal with suspected cross-contamination and a sequencing artifact, a later analysis dropped 640 or so nucleotide sequences that were highly shared and had low generation probability. For each public chain, a later analysis derived a clonal expansion index from normalized ranks of inferred template counts within each repertoire. In a later analysis, generation probabilities were computed using a VDJ recombination model fitted to out-of-frame rearrangements, and the results were checked against IGoR. In a later analysis, TCR-TCR, TCR-HLA and TCR-CMV co-occurrence was scored with hypergeometric tests, and a repertoire-size bias correction was applied to TCR pairs. False discovery rates were estimated in a later analysis by permuting HLA or CMV assignments 20 times. A later analysis grouped co-occurring TCRs with DBSCAN, adding TCRdist sequence similarity when clustering within HLA-allele-positive subsets. Co-occurrence clustering excluded repertoires with fewer than 30,000 or more than 120,000 public chains, plus five with anomalous nucleotide sharing. The table comes from immuneACCESS by way of TCRdb, which keeps in-frame sequences with V and J called. Part of the clones is missing from these tables; in studies checked, under half for an unresolved V gene and the rest for unknown reasons. V, J and clone size derive from that table, while D and trimming were established from the DNA sequence. The sample table records 150,000 to 200,000 clones; about four fifths of these occur just once. The ten largest clones represent roughly 0.4% of the sample.

In total, roughly 670 healthy bone marrow donors made up the cohort. Cohort members were all nominally healthy when sampled, although unrecorded immune exposures were likely present. The donor was CMV seropositive and was included in the group of 300 or so seropositive cohort members. Every donor gave a peripheral blood sample, and the peripheral blood mononuclear cells from that sample were used for TCR beta sequencing. Genomic DNA extraction from the blood cell samples was performed with the Qiagen DNeasy Blood Extraction Kit. This receptor was obtained from a male donor in good health and CMV-seropositive. What was sequenced was PBMCs. The rearranged segments are TRBV7-2 and TRBJ1-1, and 9 bases in between align with TRBD1. The DNA reads as follows: TGTGCCAGCAGCTTAGTGGGGACAGGGGCTTTCTTT. Its translation reads: CASSLVGTGAFF.